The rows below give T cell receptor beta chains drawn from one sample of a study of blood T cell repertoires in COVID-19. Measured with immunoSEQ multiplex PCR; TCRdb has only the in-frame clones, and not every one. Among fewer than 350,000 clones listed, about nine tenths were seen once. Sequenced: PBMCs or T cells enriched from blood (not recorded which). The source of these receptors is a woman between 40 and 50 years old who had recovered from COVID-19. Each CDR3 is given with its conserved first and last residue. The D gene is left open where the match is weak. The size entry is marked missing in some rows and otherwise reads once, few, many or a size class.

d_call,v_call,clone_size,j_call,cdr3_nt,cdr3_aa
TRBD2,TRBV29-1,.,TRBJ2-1,TGCAGCGCCAGTGGGGGGGGGCTAGCGGGAAATGAGCAGTTCTTC,CSASGGGLAGNEQFF
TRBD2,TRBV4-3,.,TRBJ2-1,TGCGCCAGCAGCCCCCAATTGGGACTAGCGGGGGACAATGAGCAGTTCTTC,CASSPQLGLAGDNEQFF
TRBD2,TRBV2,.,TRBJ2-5,TGTGCCAGCAGTGACGCCCTTAGAGCGGGGGGGTCGGAGACCCAGTACTTC,CASSDALRAGGSETQYF
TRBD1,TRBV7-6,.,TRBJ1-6,TGTGCCAGCAGCCGACAGGGGGTTGCGGATTCACCCCTCCACTTT,CASSRQGVADSPLHF
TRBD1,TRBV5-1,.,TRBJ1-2,TGCGCCAGCAGCTCAAACGCCGGGACAGGGTTGGACGGCTACACCTTC,CASSSNAGTGLDGYTF
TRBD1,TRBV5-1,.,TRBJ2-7,TGCGCCAGCAGACCGGGACAGGGGGGAGGGCAGTACTTC,CASRPGQGGGQYF
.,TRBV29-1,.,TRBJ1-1,TGCAGCGGGAACAGAAACACTGAAGCTTTCTTT,CSGNRNTEAFF
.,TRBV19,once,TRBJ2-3,TGTGCCAGTTCGGGACTCTCAACAATCGCAGATACGCAGTATTTT,CASSGLSTIADTQYF
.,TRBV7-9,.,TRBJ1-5,TGTGCCAGCAGCTTATCCACTGGTCAGCCCCAGCATTTT,CASSLSTGQPQHF
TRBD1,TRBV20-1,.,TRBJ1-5,TGCAGTGCTAGTGATACAGGGGATCAGCCCCAGCATTTT,CSASDTGDQPQHF
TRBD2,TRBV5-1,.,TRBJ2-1,TGCGCCAGCAGCCAAAGCGGGGGGGCTCGGAATGAGCAGTTCTTC,CASSQSGGARNEQFF
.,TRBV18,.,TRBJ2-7,TGTGCCAGCTCACCACGAATCAGCGTCTCCTACGAGCAGTACTTC,CASSPRISVSYEQYF
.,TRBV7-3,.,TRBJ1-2,TGTGCCAGCAGCTTAATCGGCATGGCGGGTGGCTACACCTTC,CASSLIGMAGGYTF
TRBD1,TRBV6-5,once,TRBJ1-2,TGTGCCAGCAGGGACAGGGGAAACTATGGCTACACCTTC,CASRDRGNYGYTF
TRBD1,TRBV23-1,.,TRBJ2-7,TGCGCCAGCAGTCAATCCGGCCCCACCGGGACAGGGGTGTCCTACGAGCAGTACTTC,CASSQSGPTGTGVSYEQYF
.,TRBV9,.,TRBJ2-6,TGTGCCAGCAGCGGTCTCTCTGGGGCCAACGTCCTGACTTTC,CASSGLSGANVLTF
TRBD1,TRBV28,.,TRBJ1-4,TGTGCCAGCAGTTTACCCGGGACAGCGAGTGAAAAACTGTTTTTT,CASSLPGTASEKLFF
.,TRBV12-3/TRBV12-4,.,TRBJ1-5,TGTGCCAGCAGTGTCACTAACAATCAGCCCCAGCATTTT,CASSVTNNQPQHF
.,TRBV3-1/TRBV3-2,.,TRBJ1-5,TGTGCCAGCAGCCAGCAACAGGGACCCCAGCATTTT,CASSQQQGPQHF
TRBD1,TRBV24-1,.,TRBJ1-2,TGTGCCACCAGTGATCGGACAGGCTATGGCTACACCTTC,CATSDRTGYGYTF
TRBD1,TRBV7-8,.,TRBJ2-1,TGTGCCAGCAGCTTAGGGGACAGGATCCCTCCGGGGGATGAGCAGTTCTTC,CASSLGDRIPPGDEQFF
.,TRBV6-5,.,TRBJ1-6,TGTGCCAGCAAGGACAGCGCGTCACCCCTCCACTTT,CASKDSASPLHF
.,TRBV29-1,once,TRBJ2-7,TGCAGCGTTATGACAGCTAGCTCCTACGAGCAGTACTTC,CSVMTASSYEQYF
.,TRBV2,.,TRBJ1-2,TGTGCCAGCAGTGTTGCCCAGGTTGGGAACTATGGCTACACCTTC,CASSVAQVGNYGYTF
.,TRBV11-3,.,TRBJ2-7,TGTGCCAGCAGCTTAGGGCAGGGGATTCGCTCCGAGCAGTACTTC,CASSLGQGIRSEQYF
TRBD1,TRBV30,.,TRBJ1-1,TGTGCCTGGAGTACCCAGACAGGGTGGGGGTACACTGAAGCTTTCTTT,CAWSTQTGWGYTEAFF
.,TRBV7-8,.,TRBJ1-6,TGTGCCAGCAGCTTAGTCGCCAGCCAAACCGGGGATTCACCCCTCCACTTT,CASSLVASQTGDSPLHF
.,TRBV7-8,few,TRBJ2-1,TGTGCCAGCAGCTCCTTAGGGGCGGATGAGCAGTTCTTC,CASSSLGADEQFF
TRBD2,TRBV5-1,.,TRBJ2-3,TGCGCCAGCAGCTTTGGGACTAGCGGACCCACAGATACGCAGTATTTT,CASSFGTSGPTDTQYF
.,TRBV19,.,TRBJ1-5,TGTGCCAGTAGTGTCGATAACAGGGTTGGCAATCAGCCCCAGCATTTT,CASSVDNRVGNQPQHF
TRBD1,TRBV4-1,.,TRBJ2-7,TGCGCCAGCAGCCATCCCGGACAGGGGGGTTCCTACGAGCAGTACTTC,CASSHPGQGGSYEQYF
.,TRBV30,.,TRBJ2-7,TGTGCCTGGAGTGGTCTCGCACAGGGAAGCGAGCAGTACTTC,CAWSGLAQGSEQYF
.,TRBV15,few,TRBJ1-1,TGTGCCACCAGCAGAGATCGCGCACCACCGTTTGAAGCTTTCTTT,CATSRDRAPPFEAFF
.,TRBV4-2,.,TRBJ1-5,TGTGCCAGCAGCCAAGAAGTCTGGGAGGGCACCGGCAATCAGCCCCAGCATTTT,CASSQEVWEGTGNQPQHF
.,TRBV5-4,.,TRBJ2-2,TGTGCCAGCAGCCTCCCAGGGGCTTCGAACACCGGGGAGCTGTTTTTT,CASSLPGASNTGELFF
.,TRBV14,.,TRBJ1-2,TGTGCCAGCAGCCTATCCCTAGTCCATGGCTACACCTTC,CASSLSLVHGYTF
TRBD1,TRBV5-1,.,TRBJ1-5,TGCGCCAGCAGGTTAGGGACAGGGAACAATCAGCCCCAGCATTTT,CASRLGTGNNQPQHF
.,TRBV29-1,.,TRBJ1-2,TGCAGCGACATCGGGACTCCCTATGGCTACACCTTC,CSDIGTPYGYTF
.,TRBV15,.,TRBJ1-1,TGTGCCACTGGAGGGTTGGGAAACACTGAAGCTTTCTTT,CATGGLGNTEAFF
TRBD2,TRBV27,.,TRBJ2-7,TGTGCCAGCAGTTTTAGGGAGGGCCACGAGCAGTACTTC,CASSFREGHEQYF
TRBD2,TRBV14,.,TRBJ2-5,TGTGCCAGCAGCCAAGCAACTAGCGGGGGTTACCAAGAGACCCAGTACTTC,CASSQATSGGYQETQYF
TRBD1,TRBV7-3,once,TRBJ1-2,TGTGCCAGCAGCTTATCAGAGGGGGCAAGCTACACCTTC,CASSLSEGASYTF
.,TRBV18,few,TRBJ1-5,TGTGCCAGCCAAGGGGATAGCAATCAGCCCCAGCATTTT,CASQGDSNQPQHF
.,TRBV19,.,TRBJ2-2,TGTGCCAGTGCTAGGGGGTCGTACACCGGGGAGCTGTTTTTT,CASARGSYTGELFF
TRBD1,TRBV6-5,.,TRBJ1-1,TGTGCCAGCAGTTATAAGGGGACAGGCGTTGAAGCTTTCTTT,CASSYKGTGVEAFF
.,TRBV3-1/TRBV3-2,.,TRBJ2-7,TGTGCCAGCAGCCCGTTCATTGGAGCGGCCGAGCAGTACTTC,CASSPFIGAAEQYF
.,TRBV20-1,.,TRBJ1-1,TGCAGTGCTAGAGACAGGGGTAAAGCTTTCTTT,CSARDRGKAFF
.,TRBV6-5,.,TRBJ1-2,TGTGCCAGCAGTTACACCGGGGGCTATGGCTACACCTTC,CASSYTGGYGYTF
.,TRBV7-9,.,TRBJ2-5,TGTGCCAGCAGCTTACTGGCCGACTTC,CASSLLADF
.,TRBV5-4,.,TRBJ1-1,TGTGCCAGCAGCTCGGACCGGGGGGTTGCCAGTGCGGCTTTCTTT,CASSSDRGVASAAFF
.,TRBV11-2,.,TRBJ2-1,TGTGCCAGCAGCTTTCGGGTCTCAGAAAACAATGAGCAGTTCTTC,CASSFRVSENNEQFF
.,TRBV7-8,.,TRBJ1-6,TGTGCCAGCAGCTTAGGTTTCAGGGCGGGGGTGACCCTCCACTTT,CASSLGFRAGVTLHF
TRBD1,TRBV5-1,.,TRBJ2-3,TGCGCCAGCAGCTCCCGGACAGGGGACACAGATACGCAGTATTTT,CASSSRTGDTDTQYF
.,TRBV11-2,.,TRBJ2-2,TGTGCCAGCAGCTTAGTCCCAGGGCCCTTGGGGGAGCTGTTTTTT,CASSLVPGPLGELFF
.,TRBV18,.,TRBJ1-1,TGTGCCAGCTCACCACTTTCTATTGACAGAATGAACACTGAAGCTTTCTTT,CASSPLSIDRMNTEAFF
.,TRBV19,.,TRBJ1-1,TGTGCCAGTAGCCCCGGAGTGAACACTGAAGCTTTCTTT,CASSPGVNTEAFF
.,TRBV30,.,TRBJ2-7,TGTGCCTGGAGTGTACAAGGGGACTACGAGCAGTACTTC,CAWSVQGDYEQYF